This record covers a single T cell receptor (beta chain). Its antigen is currently unknown. The sample comes from a study of long-term antiretroviral therapy in people with HIV. Findings of the study overall: Clones that had undergone expansion before ART prevailed in the repertoire throughout all time points.

Trimming took 5 bases from V and 4 from J; bases not matched to a gene: 12. The CDR3 is 17 amino acids. Per germline, CDR1 PRHDT and CDR2 FYEKMQ (reference sequence). The libraries were made with immunoSEQ v3.0 at survey level. The table came from immunoSEQ multiplex PCR; TCRdb's copy has only in-frame clones and leaves some out. Found here are about 41,000 clones, approximately 94% of them singletons; the top ten hold under 2.5%. The genes are TRBV13 and TRBJ2-3; 10 nucleotides align to TRBD1. Sequences were derived from unsorted PBMCs, sampled roughly 9.5 years after starting antiretroviral therapy. This clonotype was obtained from a man aged 30 to 39 with HIV. For the CDR3, the DNA is TGTGCCAGCAGCGCTGGGACCGGGACAGGGGTCGCAGATACGCAGTATTTT. This sequence encodes CASSAGTGTGVADTQYF.